This T cell receptor beta chain originates from a study of T cell responses to AZD1222 COVID-19 vaccine. Study conclusions and caveats: It was only after the peak T cell response that any repertoires were sampled.

Per the germline V gene, CDR1 is SEHNR and CDR2 is FQNEAQ (reference sequence). Trimming pared 3 bases from V and 4 bases from J, leaving 7 bases between. There are 13 residues in the CDR3. Comments on this clone: Its target is unknown.

Assay used: immunoSEQ multiplex PCR; TCRdb lists only in-frame clones, some missing. The profile shows about 60,000 clones, about 93% of them singletons. The sample here was peripheral blood, taken 28 days after the second dose of the MenACWY control vaccine. The chain joins TRBV7-9 to TRBJ1-5; no definite D call. The receptor's source is an adult who received the MenACWY meningococcal vaccine as a control. CDR3: CASSLNWNQPQHF. The CDR3 DNA reads TGTGCCAGCAGCTTGAATTGGAATCAGCCCCAGCATTTT. The whole variable domain, remainder taken from reference TRBV7-9 and TRBJ1-5, is DTGVSQNPRHKITKRGQNVTFRCDPISEHNRLYWYRQTLGQGPEFLTYFQNEAQLEKSRLLSDRFSAERPKGSFSTLEIQRTEQGDSAMYLCASSLNWNQPQHFGDGTRLSIL.